The clone carrying this T cell receptor (beta chain) was recorded a few times. Its antigen is still unknown. TCRbeta library preparation incorporated unique molecular identifiers. TCRdb called the PCR reads again in MiXCR, with one record for every CDR3 protein. In the table there are around 420,000 distinct CDR3 sequences, roughly 17% of which are singletons. This sample was included in a study of T-cell reconstitution after alpha-beta-depleted transplantation in children. Germline assignment: CDR1 MGHRA and CDR2 YSYEKL. This CDR3 is 12 amino acids long. The J segment lost 6 bases and the V segment lost 2 bases, leaving 0 bases of the junction unmatched. Study results and caveats: The authors attributed T-cell counts and diversity one year after transplant mostly to newly produced T cells. About two months after transplant, alpha-beta T cells reportedly came from several hundred expanded graft clones. From surviving recipient T cells and thymic progenitors came the high day-60 TCRbeta diversity observed in some patients.

The receptor's source is a boy under two years old who had a stem cell transplant for Wiskott-Aldrich syndrome, so the T cells may come from the graft donor. The material sequenced was PBMCs, mostly from graft donor cells, taken 360 days after TCRalphabeta/CD19-depleted stem cell transplant. The chain employs TRBV4-1 and TRBJ2-7, with 8 bases matching TRBD2. The CDR3 region is CASSQRGGEQYF. CDR3 bases: TGCGCCAGCAGCCAACGGGGGGGCGAGCAGTACTTC.